Below, 30 T cell receptor beta chains from the same sample are listed, as sequenced in a study of cytomegalovirus exposure and HLA in healthy donors. Use of 60 Vbeta and 13 Jbeta primers characterized the PCR. Assay used: immunoSEQ multiplex PCR; TCRdb lists only in-frame clones, some missing. The sample holds around 70,000 clones. Sequenced sample: PBMCs. The receptors here all came from a woman in her twenties or thirties in good health and CMV-seronegative.

The V call is TRBV27, the J call TRBJ1-6, with 9 bases that match TRBD1. There are 16 residues in the CDR3. Unmatched junction bases numbered 12, after V lost 6 bases and J lost 9 bases. In germline, CDR1 is MNHEY, CDR2 SMNVEV (reference sequence). The CDR3 sequence: CASRLGTGTRGSPLHF. The CDR3 DNA is TGTGCCAGCAGACTCGGGACAGGGACTCGCGGTTCACCCCTCCACTTT.

The V gene is TRBV5-4, the J gene TRBJ2-1; 7 positions agree with TRBD2. V was pared by 0 bases and J by 1 base, with 4 bases of the junction left unmatched. There are 16 residues in the CDR3. Germline V CDR1 and CDR2: SGHNT, YYREEE (reference sequence). The CDR3 is CASSLVGGGSYNEQFF. The CDR3 bases are TGTGCCAGCAGCTTGGTGGGCGGGGGTTCCTACAATGAGCAGTTCTTC.

V usage is TRBV29-1 and J usage is TRBJ2-7; 10 nucleotides align to TRBD2. This CDR3 spans 16 amino acids. CDR1 SQVTM and CDR2 ANQGSEA come from the germline V gene. The V gene end was trimmed by 1 base and the J gene end by 2 bases; junction bases not matched to a gene: 8. The CDR3 coding sequence is TGCAGCGTTGAAGCCCCAGGACTAGCGGAGGCCTACGAGCAGTACTTC. This gives the protein CSVEAPGLAEAYEQYF.

The rearrangement joins TRBV2 to TRBJ1-1, with a weak D call TRBD1 (6 bases). Trimming cost V 6 bases and J 1 base, with 15 bases left between them. This CDR3 has 15 amino acids. Germline V CDR1 and CDR2: SNHLY, FYNNEI. The CDR3 region has the DNA TGTGCCAGCAGGGGACACCCGGGGGGGAACACTGAAGCTTTCTTT. It translates to CASRGHPGGNTEAFF.

This chain connects TRBV5-1 to TRBJ1-1; D may be TRBD1 (5 bases). CDR3 length: 15 residues. Germline CDR1 SGHRS, CDR2 YFSETQ. With 1 base removed from V and 1 base from J, the gap between germline ends came to 11 bases. The CDR3 protein is CASSLFRQGNTEAFF. CDR3 nucleotide sequence: TGCGCCAGCAGCTTGTTCCGGCAGGGGAACACTGAAGCTTTCTTT.

The chain has TRBV7-8 and TRBJ2-7; TRBD1 matches at 8 bases. CDR3 length equals 13 residues. The V segment lost 5 bases and the J segment 5 bases; nucleotides outside the gene matches: 5. In germline, CDR1 is SGHVS, CDR2 FQNEAQ. Here the CDR3 reads CASSQDRAHEQYF. CDR3 bases: TGTGCCAGCAGCCAGGACAGGGCACACGAGCAGTACTTC.

The rearrangement uses TRBV5-1 and TRBJ2-1, with D possibly matching TRBD1 (5 bases). V dropped 0 bases and J dropped 13 bases, with 11 bases sitting between them. The CDR3 runs to 12 residues. The V gene's germline CDR1 is SGHRS and CDR2 YFSETQ. CDR3 DNA sequence: TGCGCCAGCAGCTTGGAGGACATCGACCAGTTCTTC. This translates into CASSLEDIDQFF.

J is TRBJ2-3 and V is TRBV9; 10 bases fit TRBD2. This CDR3 comprises 15 residues. Unmatched junction bases numbered 5, after V lost 0 bases and J lost 7 bases. Germline CDR1 SGDLS, CDR2 YYNGEE. The CDR3 region has the DNA TGTGCCAGCAGCGTAGGAGGGACTAGCGCGAATACGCAGTATTTT. This codes for CASSVGGTSANTQYF.

J is TRBJ2-7 and V is TRBV5-1; D is undetermined. The germline CDR1 and CDR2 sequences are SGHRS and YFSETQ. The CDR3 contains 13 residues. Trimming took off 2 bases at V and 1 base at J, with 7 bases between the two ends. CDR3 DNA sequence: TGCGCCAGCAGCTTTCGCGGATCCTACGAGCAGTACTTC. This encodes CASSFRGSYEQYF.

The gene calls are TRBV6-5 and TRBJ2-7, with D possibly TRBD1 on 5 matching bases. V dropped 0 bases and J dropped 2 bases, with 11 bases sitting between them. Per the germline V gene, CDR1 is MNHEY and CDR2 is SVGAGI. The CDR3 covers 15 residues. The CDR3 spells CASSYSMLQAYEQYF. CDR3 DNA sequence: TGTGCCAGCAGTTACTCGATGCTACAGGCCTACGAGCAGTACTTC.

V gene TRBV11-3 combines with J gene TRBJ1-1, with D possibly being TRBD1 (6 bases). The CDR3 loop spans 15 amino acids. V lost 7 bases and J 10 bases, leaving 25 bases between the germline ends. Germline V gene sequence: CDR1 SGHNT, CDR2 YENEEA. The CDR3 loop reads CASTQQLTIQGAAFF. Written as DNA, the CDR3 is TGTGCCAGCACCCAGCAGCTCACCATACAGGGAGCAGCTTTCTTT.

The DNA for the CDR3 is TGTGCCAGTAGCAGTATGAAACACCGGGACAATCCGCTGTTTTTT. This encodes CASSSMKHRDNPLFF. The V call is TRBV19, the J call TRBJ2-2; possibly TRBD1 for D (6 bases). The CDR3 extends over 15 amino acids. Trimming removed 6 bases at V and 13 bases at J, with 24 bases between. Germline V gene data show CDR1 as LNHDA and CDR2 as SQIVND (reference sequence).

The gene calls are TRBV7-9 and TRBJ2-7; D gene ambiguous. V was shortened by 3 bases and J by 4 bases, with 7 bases between the two germline ends. The CDR3 length is 12 residues. From germline, CDR1 is SEHNR and CDR2 FQNEAQ (reference sequence). CDR3 loop: CASSFNSYEQYF. The CDR3 nucleotides are TGTGCCAGCAGCTTTAACTCATACGAGCAGTACTTC.

The chain joins TRBV7-2 to TRBJ2-5; 8 bases align to TRBD2. Per germline, CDR1 SGHTA and CDR2 FQGNSA. This CDR3 is 15 amino acids long. Losses at the gene ends were 3 bases for V and 5 bases for J; bases not matched to a gene: 8. The CDR3: CASSFNGRGSETQYF. In DNA form, the CDR3 reads TGTGCCAGCAGCTTCAACGGGAGGGGGAGTGAGACCCAGTACTTC.

V usage is TRBV7-8 and J usage is TRBJ2-3; D may be TRBD2 (6 bases). Looked up from germline, CDR1 is SGHVS and CDR2 is FQNEAQ. The CDR3 totals 15 residues. V gave up 10 bases and J gave up 4 bases, with 21 bases separating them. CDR3 amino acids: CATSAVTGVSDTQYF. The DNA of the CDR3 is TGTGCCACCTCAGCGGTTACGGGAGTCTCAGATACGCAGTATTTT.

V is TRBV4-2 and J is TRBJ2-7; possible D gene TRBD2, 5 bases. The CDR3 is 12 amino acids. V gave up 6 bases and J gave up 3 bases, with 9 bases separating them. The V gene's germline CDR1 is LGHNA and CDR2 YNFKEQ. CDR3 nucleotides: TGTGCCAGCAGTCGGGGTCTCTACGAGCAGTACTTC. This sequence encodes CASSRGLYEQYF.

V and J are TRBV11-1 and TRBJ1-1; tentative D call: TRBD1 (6 bases). Germline values: CDR1 SGHAT, CDR2 FQDESV (reference sequence). This CDR3 spans 14 amino acids. Deletions cut 1 base from V and 8 bases from J, with 14 bases between. The CDR3 coding sequence is TGTGCCAGCAGCTTAGAAGGGGCAGGGGAAGAAGCTTTCTTT. Protein sequence: CASSLEGAGEEAFF.

The chain carries TRBV9 and TRBJ2-6; no firm D call. CDR3 size: 15 residues. CDR1 is SGDLS and CDR2 is YYNGEE in the germline V gene. Trimming took 3 bases from V and 0 from J, leaving 7 bases between them. CDR3 protein: CASSDRSSGANVLTF. The CDR3 coding sequence is TGTGCCAGCAGCGACCGGAGCTCTGGGGCCAACGTCCTGACTTTC.

J is TRBJ1-4 and V is TRBV28; 10 bases map to TRBD1. The CDR3 has 15 residues. With 4 bases clipped from V and 8 bases from J, the junction kept 7 bases outside the gene matches. The germline CDR1 and CDR2 sequences are MDHEN and SYDVKM. CDR3 nucleotides: TGTGCCAGCAGTTCTCCGGGACAGGGGCAAGAAAAACTGTTTTTT. Protein product: CASSSPGQGQEKLFF.

The CDR3 nucleotides read TGTGCCAGCAGTTTGGGGAGCGCCTACGAGCAGTACTTC. It specifies CASSLGSAYEQYF. This chain connects TRBV27 to TRBJ2-7; the D gene is possibly TRBD2 (5 bases). The germline V and J ends were trimmed by 3 bases and 2 bases, with 8 bases remaining between them. This CDR3 is 13 amino acids long. Germline CDR1 and CDR2: MNHEY and SMNVEV (reference sequence).

The J gene is TRBJ2-7, the V gene TRBV9; 13 nucleotides line up with TRBD2. The CDR3 loop spans 19 amino acids. J was trimmed by 0 bases and V by 4 bases; bases with no gene match: 13. The germline CDR1 and CDR2 sequences are SGDLS and YYNGEE. The CDR3 DNA sequence: TGTGCCAGCAGCCCCGCCTGGACTAGCGGGAGCCTAGCCTCCTACGAGCAGTACTTC. Translation gives CASSPAWTSGSLASYEQYF.

This chain links TRBV28 with TRBJ2-7; TRBD2 agrees at 7 bases. The V gene end was trimmed by 6 bases and the J gene end by 0 bases; junction bases not matched to a gene: 8. CDR3 length: 15 amino acids. Germline lookup yields CDR1 MDHEN and CDR2 SYDVKM. The CDR3 region is CASSAPRGDSYEQYF. In DNA form, the CDR3 reads TGTGCCAGCAGCGCCCCTCGGGGGGACTCCTACGAGCAGTACTTC.

The V and J genes are TRBV30 and TRBJ1-2, with 8 bases identical to TRBD1. The CDR3 covers 13 residues. Looked up from germline, CDR1 is GTSNPN and CDR2 is SVGIG (reference sequence). The junction had 5 bases not matched to a gene; V was cut back by 2 bases and J by 6 bases. The CDR3 sequence: CAWSRLGQDGYTF. CDR3 coding DNA: TGTGCCTGGAGTCGGCTGGGACAGGATGGCTACACCTTC.

The genes are TRBV19 and TRBJ2-1, with D unresolved. CDR1 and CDR2 (germline): LNHDA, SQIVND (reference sequence). This CDR3 contains 16 residues. V dropped 0 bases and J dropped 8 bases, with 17 bases sitting between them. For the CDR3, the DNA is TGTGCCAGTAGTATAGATCTGATGGTAGTTGGGCATGAGCAGTTCTTC. Translation: CASSIDLMVVGHEQFF.

The chain links TRBV5-1 to TRBJ1-5; D not resolved. CDR3 length equals 15 residues. Germline CDR1 SGHRS, CDR2 YFSETQ. Trimming left V 4 bases short and J 2 bases short, with 13 bases between. The CDR3 region is CASSLGERRNQPQHF. As DNA, the CDR3 is TGCGCCAGCAGCCTCGGGGAACGGCGCAATCAGCCCCAGCATTTT.

The rearrangement joins TRBV27 to TRBJ2-1; TRBD1 is a possible D gene (5 bases). The germline V and J ends were trimmed by 4 bases and 8 bases, with 9 bases remaining between them. Germline-derived CDR1 and CDR2 are MNHEY and SMNVEV (reference sequence). The CDR3 consists of 12 residues. The CDR3 reads CASSYQGYEQFF. The DNA for the CDR3 is TGTGCCAGCAGTTACCAGGGCTATGAGCAGTTCTTC.

This rearrangement joins TRBV30 to TRBJ2-3, with TRBD2 as a possible D gene (6 bases). CDR3 length: 12 amino acids. The germline V and J ends were trimmed by 6 bases and 8 bases, with 15 bases remaining between them. CDR1 is GTSNPN and CDR2 is SVGIG in the germline V gene (reference sequence). The chain's CDR3 is CACQGGLVTQYF. Here the CDR3 DNA reads TGTGCCTGCCAGGGAGGCCTGGTTACGCAGTATTTT.

This sequence joins TRBV4-3 and TRBJ1-2; tentative D call: TRBD1 (6 bases). CDR3 length: 15 amino acids. Germline values: CDR1 LGHNA, CDR2 YSLEER. The V gene lost 1 base and the J gene lost 1 base, with 10 bases spanning the gap. As DNA, the CDR3 is TGCGCCAGCAGCCAAGCCCTGGGACATAACTATGGCTACACCTTC. Translating it yields CASSQALGHNYGYTF.

The chain is built from TRBV27 and TRBJ2-1; 8 bases agree with TRBD1. CDR1 MNHEY and CDR2 SMNVEV come from the germline V gene (reference sequence). The CDR3 contains 12 residues. J gave up 9 bases and V 6 bases, and 4 bases lay outside the gene matches. The CDR3 spells CASRPTGAEQFF. In DNA form, the CDR3 reads TGTGCCAGCAGACCGACAGGGGCTGAGCAGTTCTTC.

The chain uses TRBV7-9 and TRBJ2-7; 7 nucleotides align to TRBD1. Per germline, CDR1 SEHNR and CDR2 FQNEAQ (reference sequence). Losses at the gene ends were 5 bases for V and 4 bases for J; bases not matched to a gene: 2. The CDR3 runs 12 residues. CDR3 region: CASSADRYEQYF. The CDR3 nucleotides are TGTGCCAGCAGCGCGGACAGGTACGAGCAGTACTTC.